The 26 T cell receptor beta chains below all came from one sample that was sequenced in a study of T-cell memory formation after mild COVID-19. MiXCR, run by TCRdb on the 5' RACE reads, gives a single entry per CDR3 protein. The sample consists of 300,000 to 400,000 distinct CDR3 sequences, under 25% of them appearing once. Sequencing was done on a sample of PBMCs or a T cell subset sorted from them (not recorded which). The receptors here all came from an adult woman who had mild COVID-19 (a few samples of this study predate the infection). Cell type and time point are not known.

This chain connects TRBV7-3 to TRBJ2-3; no firm D call. CDR1 is SGHTA and CDR2 is FQGTGA in the germline V gene. This CDR3 is 14 amino acids long. Trimming removed 3 bases at V and 2 bases at J, with 9 bases between. This CDR3 is CASSFCPLTDTQYF. In DNA, the CDR3 is TGTGCCAGCAGCTTTTGCCCACTCACAGATACGCAGTATTTT. The whole variable domain, remainder taken from reference TRBV7-3 and TRBJ2-3, is GAGVSQTPSNKVTEKGKYVELRCDPISGHTALYWYRQSLGQGPEFLIYFQGTGAADDSGLPNDRFFAVRPEGSVSTLKIQRTERGDSAVYLCASSFCPLTDTQYFGPGTRLTVL.

Only a few counts were recorded for this clonotype. The chain carries TRBV5-1 and TRBJ1-1; D is possibly TRBD1 (6 bases). This CDR3 spans 13 amino acids. The germline CDR1 and CDR2 sequences are SGHRS and YFSETQ. The V gene lost 0 bases and the J gene lost 10 bases, with 13 bases spanning the gap. CDR3 amino acids: CASSLVAGAVAFF. DNA for the CDR3: TGCGCCAGCAGCTTGGTCGCAGGGGCGGTAGCTTTCTTT. Supplemented by reference TRBV5-1 and TRBJ1-1, the full variable domain reads KAGVTQTPRYLIKTRGQQVTLSCSPISGHRSVSWYQQTPGQGLQFLFEYFSETQRNKGNFPGRFSGRQFSNSRSEMNVSTLELGDSALYLCASSLVAGAVAFFGQGTRLTVV.

This clonotype was found a few times. The chain has TRBV6-5 and TRBJ1-1; 9 nucleotides match TRBD1. This CDR3 contains 15 residues. J was trimmed by 5 bases and V by 2 bases; bases with no gene match: 6. Germline lookup yields CDR1 MNHEY and CDR2 SVGAGI. The CDR3 DNA reads TGTGCCAGCAGTTACCGGGGACAGGGATGGACTGAAGCTTTCTTT. It yields the protein CASSYRGQGWTEAFF.

The V call is TRBV5-1, the J call TRBJ2-3, with D hard to call. Germline V gene lookup returns CDR1 SGHRS and CDR2 YFSETQ. Trimming took off 2 bases at V and 2 bases at J, with 9 bases between the two ends. The CDR3 sequence is 14 residues long. CDR3 sequence: CASSLGTNTDTQYF. DNA for the CDR3: TGCGCCAGCAGCTTAGGAACGAACACAGATACGCAGTATTTT.

This clonotype was counted only a few times. The chain uses TRBV14 and TRBJ2-7; either TRBD1 or TRBD2 may fit D (7 bases each). Germline CDR1 reads SGHDN; CDR2 reads FVKESK. This CDR3 region has 17 residues. V dropped 4 bases and J dropped 0 bases, with 19 bases sitting between them. DNA of the CDR3: TGTGCCAGCAGCCCGACAGGGATGGGAGGGGGCTCCTACGAGCAGTACTTC. It codes for CASSPTGMGGGSYEQYF.

This clonotype was counted a few times. The chain employs TRBV12-3 or TRBV12-4 and TRBJ2-7; 7 bases agree with TRBD1. With V trimmed by 5 bases and J by 2 bases, 9 bases remained unmatched. This CDR3 comprises 15 residues. CDR3 DNA: TGTGCCAGCAGTATCGGGACAGCGATTACCTACGAGCAGTACTTC. This translates into CASSIGTAITYEQYF.

This clonotype showed up many times. V and J are TRBV20-1 and TRBJ1-5; D is unresolved. This CDR3 comprises 15 residues. From germline, CDR1 is DFQATT and CDR2 SNEGSKA (reference sequence). Trimming pared 0 bases from V and 3 bases from J, leaving 12 bases between. The CDR3 sequence: CSARDLSGDNQPQHF. CDR3 nucleotide sequence: TGCAGTGCTAGAGATCTGTCGGGAGACAATCAGCCCCAGCATTTT.

This clonotype has a handful of counts. At one of its ends the junction is not consistent with the germline gene, which may arise from a read error. The chain is built from TRBV7-7 and TRBJ1-1, with D possibly matching TRBD1 (5 bases). Looked up from germline, CDR1 is SSHAT and CDR2 is FNYEAQ (reference sequence). This CDR3 spans 16 amino acids. The CDR3 reads CASSPIRQLMNTEAFF. In DNA, the CDR3 is TGTGCTAGCAGCCCTATCCGACAGCTCATGAACACTGAAGCTTTCTTT.

There are a few counts of this clonotype. The chain carries TRBV20-1 and TRBJ2-1, with 8 bases identical to TRBD2. V gave up 1 base and J gave up 5 bases; unmatched junction bases: 7. CDR1 and CDR2 (germline): DFQATT, SNEGSKA (reference sequence). The CDR3 spans 15 residues. The chain's CDR3 is CSARGSRGGNNEQFF. For the CDR3, the DNA is TGCAGTGCTAGAGGATCCCGGGGGGGCAACAATGAGCAGTTCTTC.

This clonotype showed up just a few times. The rearrangement links TRBV29-1 to TRBJ1-1; D is ambiguous. Trimming stripped 2 bases from V and 6 bases from J, with 10 bases between. Germline CDR1 SQVTM, CDR2 ANQGSEA. The CDR3 spans 12 residues. The CDR3 loop is CSVEKETPEAFF. The CDR3, as DNA: TGCAGCGTTGAAAAAGAGACACCTGAAGCTTTCTTT.

The chain links TRBV6-2 or TRBV6-3 to TRBJ2-2, with D possibly being TRBD1 (6 bases). Germline V CDR1 and CDR2: MNHEY, SVGEGT. The V and J ends lost 2 bases and 4 bases respectively, with 11 bases between them. CDR3 size: 15 residues. The CDR3 region is CASSYRDKTTGELFF. CDR3 nucleotide sequence: TGTGCCAGCAGTTACCGGGACAAGACCACCGGGGAGCTGTTTTTT.

The V gene is TRBV12-3 or TRBV12-4, the J gene TRBJ2-1; perhaps TRBD1 as D (5 bases). This CDR3 is 13 amino acids long. V lost 1 base and J lost 6, with 7 bases in between. In DNA form, the CDR3 reads TGTGCCAGCAGTTTAGGGGGCGTCAATGAGCAGTTCTTC. This codes for CASSLGGVNEQFF.

The rearrangement links TRBV20-1 to TRBJ2-1, with 9 bases matching TRBD1. With 6 bases clipped from V and 5 bases from J, the junction kept 8 bases outside the gene matches. CDR3 length: 14 residues. Germline CDR1 and CDR2: DFQATT and SNEGSKA (reference sequence). In DNA, the CDR3 is TGCAGTGCGTCGGGACAGGGATTAAACAATGAGCAGTTCTTC. It is translated as CSASGQGLNNEQFF.

The sample holds a few counts of this clonotype. The chain combines TRBV5-5 with TRBJ1-1; tentatively, D is TRBD1 (6 bases). Germline CDR1 SGHKS, CDR2 YYEKEE (reference sequence). The CDR3 consists of 14 residues. Between the trimmed V and J ends, which lost 2 bases and 3 bases, there was a span of 11 bases. The CDR3 here is CASSLQGLDTEAFF. In DNA form, the CDR3 reads TGTGCCAGCAGCTTACAGGGACTTGACACTGAAGCTTTCTTT. The full variable domain, with the rest looked up from reference TRBV5-5 and TRBJ1-1, is DAGVTQSPTHLIKTRGQQVTLRCSPISGHKSVSWYQQVLGQGPQFIFQYYEKEERGRGNFPDRFSARQFPNYSSELNVNALLLGDSALYLCASSLQGLDTEAFFGQGTRLTVV.

This clonotype showed up just a few times. The chain employs TRBV6-1 and TRBJ2-2, with unresolved D. The germline gives CDR1 MNHNS, CDR2 SASEGT. With 2 bases removed from V and 5 bases from J, the gap between germline ends came to 15 bases. The CDR3 is 16 residues long. The CDR3, as DNA: TGTGCCAGCAGTGAACTATACGGCCTGGGGACCGGGGAGCTGTTTTTT. This sequence encodes CASSELYGLGTGELFF.

In this sample, this clonotype turned up once. The chain links TRBV15 to TRBJ1-5, with D uncertain. Germline V lookup: CDR1 LNHNV, CDR2 YYDKDF (reference sequence). The CDR3 has 15 residues. V lost 0 bases and J 5 bases, leaving 11 bases between the germline ends. The CDR3 protein is CATSRDRGNHQPQHF. The CDR3 nucleotides read TGTGCCACCAGCAGAGATCGCGGCAACCATCAGCCCCAGCATTTT. The variable domain in full, with the rest retrieved from reference TRBV15 and TRBJ1-5, is DAMVIQNPRYQVTQFGKPVTLSCSQTLNHNVMYWYQQKSSQAPKLLFHYYDKDFNNEADTPDNFQSRRPNTSFCFLDIRSPGLGDTAMYLCATSRDRGNHQPQHFGDGTRLSIL.

CDR3 DNA: TGTGCCAGCAGCTCCCAGGCATTATATAATTCACCCCTCCACTTT. Translating gives CASSSQALYNSPLHF. This chain uses TRBV7-2 with TRBJ1-6; D unclear. The CDR3 has 15 amino acids. Germline CDR1 and CDR2: SGHTA and FQGNSA. Between the trimmed V and J ends, which lost 4 bases and 4 bases, there was a span of 11 bases.

This clonotype was seen at least ten times. As DNA, the CDR3 is TGTGCCAGCAGCCCCCGACAGAGCTCCTACGAGCAGTACTTC. Amino acid sequence: CASSPRQSSYEQYF. The chain is built from TRBV4-2 and TRBJ2-7, with TRBD1 as a possible D gene (5 bases). The CDR3 spans 14 residues. Germline lookup yields CDR1 LGHNA and CDR2 YNFKEQ. V was cut by 4 bases and J by 0 bases, with 10 bases left in between.

The V gene is TRBV5-6, the J gene TRBJ1-5; TRBD1 agrees at 9 bases. Germline V gene data show CDR1 as SGHDT and CDR2 as YYEEEE. V dropped 4 bases and J dropped 1; count of bases not matched to a gene: 6. The CDR3 totals 16 residues. Here the CDR3 reads CASSTTGGGSNQPQHF. CDR3 DNA: TGTGCCAGCAGCACTACAGGGGGCGGAAGCAATCAGCCCCAGCATTTT. The full variable domain, with the rest looked up from reference TRBV5-6 and TRBJ1-5, is DAGVTQSPTHLIKTRGQQVTLRCSPKSGHDTVSWYQQALGQGPQFIFQYYEEEERQRGNFPDRFSGHQFPNYSSELNVNALLLGDSALYLCASSTTGGGSNQPQHFGDGTRLSIL.

This chain connects TRBV5-5 to TRBJ2-7, with D possibly TRBD1 on 5 matching bases. The CDR3 consists of 16 residues. Per the germline V gene, CDR1 is SGHKS and CDR2 is YYEKEE (reference sequence). The germline V and J ends were trimmed by 4 bases and 1 base, with 18 bases remaining between them. CDR3 in DNA: TGTGCCAGCAGCCCCCCCGGCAGGGTATATTCCTACGAGCAGTACTTC. Protein: CASSPPGRVYSYEQYF.

The gene calls are TRBV4-1 and TRBJ2-5, with 16 bases aligning to TRBD2. The CDR3 extends over 20 amino acids. Germline CDR1 MGHRA, CDR2 YSYEKL. Trimming at V came to 0 bases and at J to 5 bases, leaving 12 bases not matched to a gene. CDR3 nucleotides: TGCGCCAGCAGCCAAGATTCGAAGGGGACTAGCGGGGGGGCTCGGGAGACCCAGTACTTC. Protein: CASSQDSKGTSGGARETQYF.

CDR3: CASSYQTRSGELFF. DNA for the CDR3: TGTGCCAGCAGTTACCAGACGAGGTCGGGGGAGCTGTTTTTT. The rearrangement uses TRBV6-5 and TRBJ2-2; D unresolved. The germline gives CDR1 MNHEY, CDR2 SVGAGI. The CDR3 length is 14 residues. Deletions cut 2 bases from V and 8 bases from J, with 12 bases between.

This clonotype occurred once. V gene TRBV15 combines with J gene TRBJ2-2; D remains ambiguous. Germline values: CDR1 LNHNV, CDR2 YYDKDF (reference sequence). Trimming removed 6 bases at V and 7 bases at J, with 9 bases between. This CDR3 is 12 amino acids long. The CDR3 DNA reads TGTGCCACCAGTGGAATTGACGGGGAGCTGTTTTTT. This gives the protein CATSGIDGELFF.

This clonotype was seen ten or more times. V usage is TRBV7-8 and J usage is TRBJ2-7; D is unclear. The CDR3 sequence is 14 residues long. CDR1 and CDR2 from the germline V gene are SGHVS and FQNEAQ. V was cut by 3 bases and J by 4 bases, with 13 bases left in between. The CDR3 DNA is TGTGCCAGCAGCTTTGAGGTAGGGCGGTACGAGCAGTACTTC. It specifies CASSFEVGRYEQYF.

The chain links TRBV6-1 to TRBJ1-2; possibly TRBD1 for D (6 bases). Germline V gives CDR1 MNHNS, CDR2 SASEGT. V dropped 11 bases and J dropped 8 bases, with 18 bases sitting between them. This CDR3 has 12 residues. The CDR3 loop reads CAGGGGLIGYTF. In DNA, the CDR3 is TGTGCCGGCGGGGGCGGACTAATCGGCTACACCTTC.

The rearrangement links TRBV6-5 to TRBJ2-7; TRBD1 aligns across 12 bases. V lost 6 bases, J lost 4 bases, and 10 bases stayed unmatched. Germline CDR1 reads MNHEY; CDR2 reads SVGAGI. The CDR3 is 16 residues long. CDR3 coding DNA: TGTGCCAGCAGCACATCGGGACAGGGGGCGTGGTACGAGCAGTACTTC. Encoded protein: CASSTSGQGAWYEQYF.